This TCR beta chain was observed in a study of shared clonotypes between healthy human individuals. The CDR3 spans 16 residues. The trim removed 4 bases at V and 6 bases at J, leaving 11 bases unmatched. Germline lookup yields CDR1 LNHDA and CDR2 SQIVND (reference sequence). HIV-negative, healthy adults without recent acute infections or vaccinations were the donors. Every subset's genomic DNA went evenly onto several immunoSEQ plates. Using immunoSEQ multiplex PCR, the repertoire was profiled, and TCRdb retains in-frame clones only, with some absent. The sample consists of 2 million to 2.5 million clones, approximately 95% of them appearing once.

The rearrangement joins TRBV19 to TRBJ2-2, with TRBD1 matching over 7 bases. Sequences were obtained from naive CD4+ T cells sorted from blood. Subset described: CD45RA+ positively selected. This TCR was sampled from a man younger than 35 in good health. CDR3 DNA sequence: TGTGCCAGTAGTACCGTGACAGGGTTCGGTTCCGGGGAGCTGTTTTTT. This gives the protein CASSTVTGFGSGELFF. Combining the CDR3 with reference TRBV19 and TRBJ2-2 gives the whole variable domain DGGITQSPKYLFRKEGQNVTLSCEQNLNHDAMYWYRQDPGQGLRLIYYSQIVNDFQKGDIAEGYSVSREKKESFPLTVTSAQKNPTAFYLCASSTVTGFGSGELFFGEGSRLTVL.